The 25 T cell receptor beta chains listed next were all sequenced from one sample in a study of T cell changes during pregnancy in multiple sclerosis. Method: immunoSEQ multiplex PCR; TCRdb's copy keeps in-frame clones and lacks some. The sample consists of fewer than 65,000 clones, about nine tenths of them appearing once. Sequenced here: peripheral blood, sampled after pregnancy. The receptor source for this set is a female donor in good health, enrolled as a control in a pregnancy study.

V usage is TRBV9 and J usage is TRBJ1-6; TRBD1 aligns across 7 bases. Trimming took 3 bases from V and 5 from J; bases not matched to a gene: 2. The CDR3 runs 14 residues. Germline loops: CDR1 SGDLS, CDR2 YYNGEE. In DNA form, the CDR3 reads TGTGCCAGCAGCGATACAGGGGATAATTCACCCCTCCACTTT. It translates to CASSDTGDNSPLHF.

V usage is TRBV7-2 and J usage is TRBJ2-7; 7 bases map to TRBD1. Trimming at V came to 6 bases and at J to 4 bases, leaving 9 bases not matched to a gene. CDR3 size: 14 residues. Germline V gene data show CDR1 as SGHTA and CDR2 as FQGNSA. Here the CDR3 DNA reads TGTGCCAGCAGAAGGGCAGGGGGTTCATACGAGCAGTACTTC. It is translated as CASRRAGGSYEQYF.

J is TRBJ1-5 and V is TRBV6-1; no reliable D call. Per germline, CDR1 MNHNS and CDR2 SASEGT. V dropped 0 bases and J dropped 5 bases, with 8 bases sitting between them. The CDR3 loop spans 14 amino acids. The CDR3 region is CASSEANRHQPQHF. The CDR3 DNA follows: TGTGCCAGCAGTGAAGCAAACAGACATCAGCCCCAGCATTTT.

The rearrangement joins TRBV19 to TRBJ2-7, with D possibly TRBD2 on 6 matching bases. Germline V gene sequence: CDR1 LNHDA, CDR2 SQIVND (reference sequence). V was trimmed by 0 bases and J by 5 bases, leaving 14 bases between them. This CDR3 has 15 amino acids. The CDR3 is CASSIEMAGHHEQYF. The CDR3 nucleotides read TGTGCCAGTAGTATAGAGATGGCGGGGCACCACGAGCAGTACTTC.

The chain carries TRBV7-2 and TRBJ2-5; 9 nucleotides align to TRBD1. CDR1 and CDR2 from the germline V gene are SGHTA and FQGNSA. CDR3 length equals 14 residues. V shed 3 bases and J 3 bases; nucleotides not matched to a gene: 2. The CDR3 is CASSFWTGEETQYF. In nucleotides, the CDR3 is TGTGCCAGCAGCTTTTGGACAGGGGAAGAGACCCAGTACTTC. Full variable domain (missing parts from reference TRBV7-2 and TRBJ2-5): GAGVSQSPSNKVTEKGKDVELRCDPISGHTALYWYRQSLGQGLEFLIYFQGNSAPDKSGLPSDRFSAERTGGSVSTLTIQRTQQEDSAVYLCASSFWTGEETQYFGPGTRLLVL.

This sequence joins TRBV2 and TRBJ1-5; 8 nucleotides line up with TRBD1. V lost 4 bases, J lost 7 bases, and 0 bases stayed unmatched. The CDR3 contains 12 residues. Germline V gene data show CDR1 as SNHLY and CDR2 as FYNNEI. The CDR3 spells CASSGQGQPQHF. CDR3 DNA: TGTGCCAGCAGTGGACAGGGGCAGCCCCAGCATTTT. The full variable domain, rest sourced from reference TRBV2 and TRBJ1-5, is EPEVTQTPSHQVTQMGQEVILRCVPISNHLYFYWYRQILGQKVEFLVSFYNNEISEKSEIFDDQFSVERPDGSNFTLKIRSTKLEDSAMYFCASSGQGQPQHFGDGTRLSIL.

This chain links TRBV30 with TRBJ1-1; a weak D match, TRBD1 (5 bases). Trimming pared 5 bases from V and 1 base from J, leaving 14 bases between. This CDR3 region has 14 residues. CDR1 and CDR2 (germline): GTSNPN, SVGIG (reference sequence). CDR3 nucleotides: TGTGCCTGGCAGACTGGGGGGGGGAACACTGAAGCTTTCTTT. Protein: CAWQTGGGNTEAFF.

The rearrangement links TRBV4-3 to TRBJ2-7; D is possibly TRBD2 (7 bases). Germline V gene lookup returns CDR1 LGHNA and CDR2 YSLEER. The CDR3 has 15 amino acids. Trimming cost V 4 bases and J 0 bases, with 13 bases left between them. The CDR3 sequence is CASSPGGSSSYEQYF. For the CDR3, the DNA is TGCGCCAGCAGCCCGGGGGGCAGCAGCTCCTACGAGCAGTACTTC.

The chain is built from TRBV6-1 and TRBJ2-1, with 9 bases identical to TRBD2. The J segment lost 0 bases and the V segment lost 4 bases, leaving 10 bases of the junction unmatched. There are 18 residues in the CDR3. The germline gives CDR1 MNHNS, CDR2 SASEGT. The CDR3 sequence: CASSVPPRLAASYNEQFF. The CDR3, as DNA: TGTGCCAGCAGTGTACCTCCCCGACTAGCGGCCTCCTACAATGAGCAGTTCTTC.

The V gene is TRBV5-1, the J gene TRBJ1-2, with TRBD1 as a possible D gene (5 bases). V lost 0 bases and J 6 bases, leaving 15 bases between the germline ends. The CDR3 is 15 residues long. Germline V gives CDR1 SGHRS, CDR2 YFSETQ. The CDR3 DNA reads TGCGCCAGCAGCTTGGTGCAGGGAACTGTGGATGGCTACACCTTC. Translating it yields CASSLVQGTVDGYTF. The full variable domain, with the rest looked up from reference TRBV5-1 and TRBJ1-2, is KAGVTQTPRYLIKTRGQQVTLSCSPISGHRSVSWYQQTPGQGLQFLFEYFSETQRNKGNFPGRFSGRQFSNSRSEMNVSTLELGDSALYLCASSLVQGTVDGYTFGSGTRLTVV.

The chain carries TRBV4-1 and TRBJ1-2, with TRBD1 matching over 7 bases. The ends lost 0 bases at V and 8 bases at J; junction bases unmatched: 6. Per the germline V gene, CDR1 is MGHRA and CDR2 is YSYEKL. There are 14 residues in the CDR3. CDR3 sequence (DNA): TGCGCCAGCAGCCAAGAGTTGGGGACAGCGGGCTACACCTTC. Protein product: CASSQELGTAGYTF.

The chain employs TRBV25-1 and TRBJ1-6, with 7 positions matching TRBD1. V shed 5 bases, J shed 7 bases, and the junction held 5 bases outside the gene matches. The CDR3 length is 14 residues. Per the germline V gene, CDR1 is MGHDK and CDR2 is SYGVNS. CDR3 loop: CASSSGTVNSPLHF. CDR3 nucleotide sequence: TGTGCCAGCAGTTCCGGGACAGTAAATTCACCCCTCCACTTT.

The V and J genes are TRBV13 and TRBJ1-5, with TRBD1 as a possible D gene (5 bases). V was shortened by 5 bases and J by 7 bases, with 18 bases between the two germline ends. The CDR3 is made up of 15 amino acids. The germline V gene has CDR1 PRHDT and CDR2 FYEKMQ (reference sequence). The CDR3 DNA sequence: TGTGCCAGCAGCATGGGGTGGGGGGAAGGGCAGCCCCAGCATTTT. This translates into CASSMGWGEGQPQHF.

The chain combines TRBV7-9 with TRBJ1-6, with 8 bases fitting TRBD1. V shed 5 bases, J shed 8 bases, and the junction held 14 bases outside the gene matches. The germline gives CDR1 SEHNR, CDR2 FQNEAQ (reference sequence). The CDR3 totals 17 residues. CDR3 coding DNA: TGTGCCAGCAGCCCATCAGGGGGCCAGGGGAGGGATTCACCCCTCCACTTT. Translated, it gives CASSPSGGQGRDSPLHF.

CDR3 coding DNA: TGTGCCAGTAGCCCTTTTGGGGGGGCAAGCGAGCAGTACTTC. This sequence encodes CASSPFGGASEQYF. This rearrangement joins TRBV19 to TRBJ2-7; D might be TRBD2 (7 bases). The CDR3 sequence is 14 residues long. Germline CDR1 LNHDA, CDR2 SQIVND (reference sequence). V was shortened by 6 bases and J by 6 bases, with 18 bases between the two germline ends.

The CDR3 here is CASSNQQAGSGNTIYF. The CDR3 DNA sequence: TGTGCCAGCAGCAATCAGCAGGCAGGGTCTGGAAACACCATATATTTT. This chain connects TRBV7-6 to TRBJ1-3, with D perhaps TRBD1 (5 bases). The CDR3 consists of 16 residues. The V end was cut by 5 bases, the J end by 1 base, with 15 bases between. Germline assignment: CDR1 SGHVS and CDR2 FNYEAQ.

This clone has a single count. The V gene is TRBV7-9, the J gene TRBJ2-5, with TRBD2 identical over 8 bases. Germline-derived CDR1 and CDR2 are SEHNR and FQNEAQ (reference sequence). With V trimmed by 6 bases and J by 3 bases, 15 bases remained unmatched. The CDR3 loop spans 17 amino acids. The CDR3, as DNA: TGTGCCAGCAGTTTTGGAGCGGGGGACCCGGATAAAGAGACCCAGTACTTC. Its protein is CASSFGAGDPDKETQYF.

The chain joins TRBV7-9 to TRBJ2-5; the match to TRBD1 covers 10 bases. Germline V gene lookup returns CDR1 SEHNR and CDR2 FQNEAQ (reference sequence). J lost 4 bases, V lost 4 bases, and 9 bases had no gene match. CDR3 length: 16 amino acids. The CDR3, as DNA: TGTGCCAGCAGCTACGACAGGGGGCGCGGGGGAGAGACCCAGTACTTC. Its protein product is CASSYDRGRGGETQYF.

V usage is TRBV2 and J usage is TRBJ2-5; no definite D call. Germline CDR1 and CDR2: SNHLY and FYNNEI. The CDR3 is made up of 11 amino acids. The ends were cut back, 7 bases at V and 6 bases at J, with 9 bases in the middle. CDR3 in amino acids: CASNKRQTQYF. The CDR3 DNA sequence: TGTGCCAGCAACAAGCGACAGACCCAGTACTTC.

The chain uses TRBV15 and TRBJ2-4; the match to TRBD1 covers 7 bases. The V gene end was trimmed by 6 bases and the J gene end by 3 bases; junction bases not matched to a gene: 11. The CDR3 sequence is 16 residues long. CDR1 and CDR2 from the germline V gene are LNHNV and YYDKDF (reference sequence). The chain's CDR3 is CATSSDRELFKNIQYF. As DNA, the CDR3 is TGTGCCACCAGTAGTGACAGGGAGCTATTCAAAAACATTCAGTACTTC.

CDR3 amino acids: CASSADRTYEQYF. The CDR3, as DNA: TGTGCCAGCAGTGCGGACAGGACCTACGAGCAGTACTTC. V is TRBV6-1 and J is TRBJ2-7; the match to TRBD1 covers 7 bases. Per the germline V gene, CDR1 is MNHNS and CDR2 is SASEGT. V lost 4 bases to trimming and J lost 2 bases; unmatched junction nucleotides: 2. This CDR3 contains 13 residues.

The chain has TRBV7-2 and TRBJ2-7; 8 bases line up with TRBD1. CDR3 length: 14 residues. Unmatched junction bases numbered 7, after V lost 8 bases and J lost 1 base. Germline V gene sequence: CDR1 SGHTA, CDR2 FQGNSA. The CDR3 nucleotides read TGTGCCAGCCGAGGACAGGGTGGATCCTACGAGCAGTACTTC. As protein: CASRGQGGSYEQYF.

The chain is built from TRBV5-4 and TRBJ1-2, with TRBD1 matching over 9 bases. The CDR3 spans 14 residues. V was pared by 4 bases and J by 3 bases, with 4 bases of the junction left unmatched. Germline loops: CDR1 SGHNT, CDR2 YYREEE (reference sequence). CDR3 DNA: TGTGCCAGCAGCAGGGGACAGGGAGACTATGGCTACACCTTC. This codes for CASSRGQGDYGYTF.

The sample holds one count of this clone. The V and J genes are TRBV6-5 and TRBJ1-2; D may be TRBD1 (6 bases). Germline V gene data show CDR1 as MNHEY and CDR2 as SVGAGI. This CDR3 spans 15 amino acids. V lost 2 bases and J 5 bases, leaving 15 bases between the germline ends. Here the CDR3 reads CASSYQIRDTYGYTF. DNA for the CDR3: TGTGCCAGCAGTTACCAGATCCGGGACACTTATGGCTACACCTTC.

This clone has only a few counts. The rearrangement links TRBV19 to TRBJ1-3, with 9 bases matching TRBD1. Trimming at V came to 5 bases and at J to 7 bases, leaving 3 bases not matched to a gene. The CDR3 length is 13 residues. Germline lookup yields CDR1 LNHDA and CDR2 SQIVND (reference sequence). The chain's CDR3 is CASSLTGGNTIYF. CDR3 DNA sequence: TGTGCCAGTAGTCTCACAGGGGGCAACACCATATATTTT.